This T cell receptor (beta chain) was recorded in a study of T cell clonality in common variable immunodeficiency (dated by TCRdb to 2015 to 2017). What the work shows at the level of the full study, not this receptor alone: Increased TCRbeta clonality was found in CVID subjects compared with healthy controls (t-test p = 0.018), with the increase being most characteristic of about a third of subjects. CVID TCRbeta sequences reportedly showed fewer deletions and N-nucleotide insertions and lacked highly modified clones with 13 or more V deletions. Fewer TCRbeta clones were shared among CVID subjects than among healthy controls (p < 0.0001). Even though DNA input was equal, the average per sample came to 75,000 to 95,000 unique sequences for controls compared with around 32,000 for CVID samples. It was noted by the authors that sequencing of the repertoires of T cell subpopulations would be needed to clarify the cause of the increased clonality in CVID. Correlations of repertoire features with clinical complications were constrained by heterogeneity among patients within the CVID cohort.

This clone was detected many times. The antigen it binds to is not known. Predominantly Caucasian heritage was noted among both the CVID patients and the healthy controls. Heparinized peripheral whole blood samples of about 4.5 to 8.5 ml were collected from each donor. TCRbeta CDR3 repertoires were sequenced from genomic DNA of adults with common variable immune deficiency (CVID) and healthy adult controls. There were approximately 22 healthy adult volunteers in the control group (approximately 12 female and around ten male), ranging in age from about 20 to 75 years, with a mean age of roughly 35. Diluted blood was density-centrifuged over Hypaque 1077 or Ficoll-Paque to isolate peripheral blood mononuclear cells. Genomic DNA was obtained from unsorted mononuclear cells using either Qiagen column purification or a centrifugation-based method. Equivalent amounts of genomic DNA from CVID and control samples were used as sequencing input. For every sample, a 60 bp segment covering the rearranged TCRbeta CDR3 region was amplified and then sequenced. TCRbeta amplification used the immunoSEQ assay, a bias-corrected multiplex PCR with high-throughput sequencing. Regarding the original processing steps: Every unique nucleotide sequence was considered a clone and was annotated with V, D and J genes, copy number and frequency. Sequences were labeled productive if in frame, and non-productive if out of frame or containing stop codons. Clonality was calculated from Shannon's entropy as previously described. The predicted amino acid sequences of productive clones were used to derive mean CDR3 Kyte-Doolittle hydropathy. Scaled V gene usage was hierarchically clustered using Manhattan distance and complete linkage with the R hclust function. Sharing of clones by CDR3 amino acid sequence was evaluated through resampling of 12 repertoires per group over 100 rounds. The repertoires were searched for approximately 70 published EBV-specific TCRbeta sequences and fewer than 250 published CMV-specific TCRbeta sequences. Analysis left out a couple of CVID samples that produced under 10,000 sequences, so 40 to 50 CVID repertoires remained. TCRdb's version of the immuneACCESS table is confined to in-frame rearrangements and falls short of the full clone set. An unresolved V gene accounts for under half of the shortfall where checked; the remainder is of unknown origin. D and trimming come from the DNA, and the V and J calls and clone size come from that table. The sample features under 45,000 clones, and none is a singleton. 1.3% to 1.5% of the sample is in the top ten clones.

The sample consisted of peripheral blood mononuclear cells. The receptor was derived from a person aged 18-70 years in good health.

The part of the CDR3 DNA that was read is TGTGCCAGCAGCCCTACAGGGCTGGAGACC. This codes for CASSPTGLET. The whole CDR3 protein reads CASSPTGLETQYF. The chain was built from TRBV28 and TRBJ2-5, and possibly TRBD1, on 6 matching bases. The read ends 3 residues before the CDR3 terminus; that terminus is restored from the germline J gene. CDR1 MDHEN and CDR2 SYDVKM are derived from the germline V gene. V sheds 6 bases and J sheds 5 bases, leaving 13 bases between their ends. From cysteine to phenylalanine, the CDR3 is 13 amino acids long. Of the CDR3's DNA, 30 bases were read; they are in frame from base 1. When the CDR3 is completed using the reference TRBV28 and TRBJ2-5 genes on either side, the full variable domain is DVKVTQSSRYLVKRTGEKVFLECVQDMDHENMFWYRQDPGLGLRLIYFSYDVKMKEKGDIPEGYSVSREKKERFSLILESASTNQTSMYLCASSPTGLETQYFGPGTRLLVL.